A single sample is the source of the 28 T cell receptor beta chains below, sequenced in a study of cytomegalovirus exposure and HLA in healthy donors. Profiled with immunoSEQ multiplex PCR; TCRdb holds only in-frame clones, not every one. Of some 170,000 clones detected, approximately 86% appear once; the ten largest clones hold 2% to 3%. Sequenced material: PBMCs. These receptors originate from a man between 18 and 35 years old in good health and CMV-seropositive.

The V gene is TRBV4-2, the J gene TRBJ1-4, with D unclear. The CDR3 loop spans 15 amino acids. Trimming shortened V by 4 bases and J by 0 bases, and 9 bases separated the two germline ends. Germline V lookup: CDR1 LGHNA, CDR2 YNFKEQ. The CDR3 region is CASSPSITTNEKLFF. The CDR3 nucleotides are TGTGCCAGCAGCCCCAGTATAACAACTAATGAAAAACTGTTTTTT.

V usage is TRBV18 and J usage is TRBJ2-1; 8 nucleotides line up with TRBD2. Looked up from germline, CDR1 is KGHSH and CDR2 is LQKENI. The CDR3 loop spans 14 amino acids. V was clipped by 3 bases and J by 7 bases; unmatched bases: 5. CDR3 sequence (DNA): TGTGCCAGCTCACCGCTAGCGGGTGTAAATGAGCAGTTCTTC. Protein sequence: CASSPLAGVNEQFF.

About this clone itself: Different DNA sequences within this sample yield the same CDR3. The chain employs TRBV9 and TRBJ2-3; possible D gene TRBD1, 5 bases. The CDR3 extends over 15 amino acids. The germline V and J ends were trimmed by 0 bases and 0 bases, with 8 bases remaining between them. Germline-derived CDR1 and CDR2 are SGDLS and YYNGEE. CDR3 amino acids: CASSVGGGSTDTQYF. The CDR3 DNA is TGTGCCAGCAGCGTAGGGGGCGGAAGCACAGATACGCAGTATTTT. The variable domain in full, with the rest retrieved from reference TRBV9 and TRBJ2-3, is DSGVTQTPKHLITATGQRVTLRCSPRSGDLSVYWYQQSLDQGLQFLIQYYNGEERAKGNILERFSAQQFPDLHSELNLSSLELGDSALYFCASSVGGGSTDTQYFGPGTRLTVL.

V usage is TRBV9 and J usage is TRBJ2-3; no definite D call. The CDR3 loop spans 15 amino acids. V dropped 0 bases and J dropped 2 bases, with 10 bases sitting between them. Germline V gene sequence: CDR1 SGDLS, CDR2 YYNGEE. Written as DNA, the CDR3 is TGTGCCAGCAGCGTAGACGATCTACTCACAGATACGCAGTATTTT. Its translation: CASSVDDLLTDTQYF.

The chain links TRBV27 to TRBJ2-1, with D possibly TRBD2 on 7 matching bases. CDR3 length: 17 residues. Germline-derived CDR1 and CDR2 are MNHEY and SMNVEV (reference sequence). The V gene lost 0 bases and the J gene lost 7 bases, with 19 bases spanning the gap. The CDR3 DNA follows: TGTGCCAGCAGTTTATCGCCCCTCGAGGGGGGGATAAATGAGCAGTTCTTC. This codes for CASSLSPLEGGINEQFF.

This chain joins TRBV19 and TRBJ2-7; D gene uncertain. V was clipped by 2 bases and J by 4 bases, with 12 bases between them. CDR3 length equals 14 residues. Germline values: CDR1 LNHDA, CDR2 SQIVND (reference sequence). CDR3 coding DNA: TGTGCCAGTAGTATATCGTCCGCCGGGTACGAGCAGTACTTC. Its translation: CASSISSAGYEQYF.

This chain connects TRBV30 to TRBJ2-3, with 7 bases identical to TRBD2. The CDR3 loop spans 12 amino acids. Germline V gene sequence: CDR1 GTSNPN, CDR2 SVGIG (reference sequence). CDR3 nucleotides: TGTACGGGGGGTCCTAGCACAGATACGCAGTATTTT. Translating gives CTGGPSTDTQYF.

The gene calls are TRBV5-1 and TRBJ2-1, with a possible D match to TRBD1 (5 bases). The CDR3 is made up of 16 amino acids. The germline CDR1 and CDR2 sequences are SGHRS and YFSETQ. Trimming took 4 bases from V and 0 from J, leaving 14 bases between them. CDR3 DNA: TGCGCCAGCAGCGGCCTAGGTGGGGCCTCCTACAATGAGCAGTTCTTC. It translates to CASSGLGGASYNEQFF. The whole variable domain, filled in from reference TRBV5-1 and TRBJ2-1, reads KAGVTQTPRYLIKTRGQQVTLSCSPISGHRSVSWYQQTPGQGLQFLFEYFSETQRNKGNFPGRFSGRQFSNSRSEMNVSTLELGDSALYLCASSGLGGASYNEQFFGPGTRLTVL.

This clone was observed a handful of times. The CDR3 region is CASSYSIGGEEQYF. CDR3 coding DNA: TGTGCCAGCAGTTACTCGATAGGGGGGGAAGAGCAGTACTTC. V usage is TRBV6-5 and J usage is TRBJ2-7, with D perhaps TRBD2 (7 bases). The CDR3 has 14 residues. CDR1 is MNHEY, CDR2 SVGAGI, per germline. The V end was cut by 0 bases, the J end by 7 bases, with 13 bases between.

The chain uses TRBV4-3 and TRBJ2-1; 14 bases agree with TRBD2. There are 16 residues in the CDR3. The germline V gene has CDR1 LGHNA and CDR2 YSLEER. Trimming took 1 base from V and 10 from J; bases not matched to a gene: 6. This CDR3 reads CASSQGTSGGSWEQFF. The CDR3 nucleotides are TGCGCCAGCAGCCAAGGGACTAGCGGGGGGAGCTGGGAGCAGTTCTTC.

This clone was counted between two and nine times. This chain connects TRBV19 to TRBJ1-1; unclear D gene. V lost 1 base and J 7 bases, leaving 10 bases between the germline ends. CDR1 LNHDA and CDR2 SQIVND come from the germline V gene (reference sequence). The CDR3 runs to 13 residues. In DNA, the CDR3 is TGTGCCAGTAGTATAGCCCCCAGGCTTGAAGCTTTCTTT. Protein product: CASSIAPRLEAFF.

Only one count was recorded for this clone. The V gene is TRBV6-5, the J gene TRBJ1-2; 7 nucleotides align to TRBD1. Unmatched junction bases numbered 6, after V lost 5 bases and J lost 0 bases. The CDR3 totals 15 residues. Germline loops: CDR1 MNHEY, CDR2 SVGAGI. CDR3 coding DNA: TGTGCCAGCAGTCCCTCGACAGGGACTAACTATGGCTACACCTTC. Its translation: CASSPSTGTNYGYTF.

This chain joins TRBV29-1 and TRBJ1-5; D might be TRBD1 (6 bases). The CDR3 length is 13 residues. V was cut by 5 bases and J by 3 bases, with 11 bases left in between. CDR1 is SQVTM, CDR2 ANQGSEA, per germline. The CDR3 reads CSVKGHDNQPQHF. The CDR3 DNA follows: TGCAGCGTTAAGGGACACGACAATCAGCCCCAGCATTTT.

This clone was recorded a few times. The chain combines TRBV27 with TRBJ2-7; 12 nucleotides align to TRBD1. V lost 6 bases and J lost 7; bases outside the gene matches: 7. Germline CDR1 is MNHEY and CDR2 is SMNVEV (reference sequence). The CDR3 covers 14 residues. The CDR3 here is CASSLGQGAREQYF. Written as DNA, the CDR3 is TGTGCCAGCAGCCTGGGACAGGGGGCACGGGAGCAGTACTTC.

The V call is TRBV2, the J call TRBJ1-5; 7 bases align to TRBD1. The junction had 11 bases not matched to a gene; V was cut back by 10 bases and J by 5 bases. The CDR3 runs 14 residues. Germline CDR1 SNHLY, CDR2 FYNNEI. This chain's CDR3 is CATSGTALYQPQHF. DNA for the CDR3: TGTGCCACCTCCGGGACAGCCCTTTATCAGCCCCAGCATTTT.

The chain combines TRBV29-1 with TRBJ1-2; 7 bases are shared with TRBD1. V shed 5 bases and J 4 bases; nucleotides not matched to a gene: 7. Germline assignment: CDR1 SQVTM and CDR2 ANQGSEA. CDR3 length: 13 residues. CDR3 amino acids: CSVLRQGSYGYTF. The DNA for the CDR3 is TGCAGCGTTTTAAGACAGGGATCCTATGGCTACACCTTC.

This rearrangement joins TRBV7-2 to TRBJ1-3, with D possibly being TRBD1 (5 bases). Looked up from germline, CDR1 is SGHTA and CDR2 is FQGNSA. The CDR3 extends over 13 amino acids. Trimming removed 0 bases from V and 7 bases from J, with 7 bases in between. The CDR3 nucleotides read TGTGCCAGCAGCTTAGCCAGGGATAACACCATATATTTT. Its translation: CASSLARDNTIYF.

The chain couples TRBV7-9 to TRBJ1-5; a weak D match, TRBD1 (6 bases). Trimming cost V 1 base and J 5 bases, with 15 bases left between them. Germline CDR1 is SEHNR and CDR2 is FQNEAQ (reference sequence). The CDR3 runs to 16 residues. CDR3 nucleotides: TGTGCCAGCAGCTTAGGATCCGACAGGTTCGATCAGCCCCAGCATTTT. Residues: CASSLGSDRFDQPQHF. Drawing the rest from reference TRBV7-9 and TRBJ1-5, the complete variable domain is DTGVSQNPRHKITKRGQNVTFRCDPISEHNRLYWYRQTLGQGPEFLTYFQNEAQLEKSRLLSDRFSAERPKGSFSTLEIQRTEQGDSAMYLCASSLGSDRFDQPQHFGDGTRLSIL.

This clone occurred a few times. Other DNA sequences in the sample encode the same CDR3. This rearrangement joins TRBV9 to TRBJ2-5; D unclear. The germline V and J ends were trimmed by 0 bases and 2 bases, with 5 bases remaining between them. The CDR3 loop spans 13 amino acids. Germline-derived CDR1 and CDR2 are SGDLS and YYNGEE. CDR3 protein: CASSVGQQETQYF. CDR3 in DNA: TGTGCCAGCAGCGTAGGGCAGCAAGAGACCCAGTACTTC.

The chain recombines TRBV4-3 with TRBJ1-4; the match to TRBD1 covers 7 bases. This CDR3 is 17 amino acids long. V lost 3 bases to trimming and J lost 1 base; unmatched junction nucleotides: 8. In germline, CDR1 is LGHNA, CDR2 YSLEER. CDR3 protein: CASSQGQTGLTNEKLFF. CDR3 nucleotides: TGCGCCAGCAGCCAGGGACAGACAGGGCTAACTAATGAAAAACTGTTTTTT.

This rearrangement joins TRBV5-1 to TRBJ2-7; possibly TRBD1 for D (6 bases). The ends were cut back, 7 bases at V and 5 bases at J, with 13 bases in the middle. Germline V gene data show CDR1 as SGHRS and CDR2 as YFSETQ. The CDR3 extends over 12 amino acids. The CDR3 spells CASRDTSHEQYF. DNA of the CDR3: TGCGCCAGCCGGGACACATCTCACGAGCAGTACTTC.

This clone was picked up a small number of times. This chain connects TRBV5-1 to TRBJ1-4, with a weak D call TRBD1 (5 bases). CDR1 and CDR2 (germline): SGHRS, YFSETQ. The CDR3 is 14 amino acids. Trimming took off 5 bases at V and 8 bases at J, with 16 bases between the two ends. The CDR3 region has the DNA TGCGCCAGCAGGCCTGGTTGGGGGGACGAAAAACTGTTTTTT. Translating it yields CASRPGWGDEKLFF.

The chain links TRBV4-2 to TRBJ2-1; D gene unclear. CDR1 and CDR2 (germline): LGHNA, YNFKEQ. Trimming removed 1 base from V and 8 bases from J, with 3 bases in between. The CDR3 totals 11 residues. The CDR3 here is CASSQGDEQFF. In DNA form, the CDR3 reads TGTGCCAGCAGCCAAGGAGATGAGCAGTTCTTC.

The chain couples TRBV7-9 to TRBJ1-3; 7 nucleotides align to TRBD1. The V gene end was trimmed by 5 bases and the J gene end by 4 bases; junction bases not matched to a gene: 8. CDR1 and CDR2 from the germline V gene are SEHNR and FQNEAQ (reference sequence). CDR3 length equals 15 residues. DNA of the CDR3: TGTGCCAGCAGCCCCCGACAGGGAACCGGAAACACCATATATTTT. It specifies CASSPRQGTGNTIYF.

The CDR3 DNA follows: TGTGCCAGTAGTATAGGGGGAGGACCCAATGAGCAGTTCTTC. Its translation: CASSIGGGPNEQFF. The chain carries TRBV19 and TRBJ2-1; a possible D gene is TRBD2 (6 bases). The CDR3 length is 14 residues. Germline-derived CDR1 and CDR2 are LNHDA and SQIVND (reference sequence). The V end was cut by 1 base, the J end by 6 bases, with 10 bases between.

The chain recombines TRBV19 with TRBJ2-3; 11 bases agree with TRBD1. This CDR3 has 16 residues. Germline V gene lookup returns CDR1 LNHDA and CDR2 SQIVND (reference sequence). J lost 9 bases, V lost 1 base, and 9 bases had no gene match. CDR3: CASSIGTGGAKLTQYF. CDR3 sequence (DNA): TGTGCCAGTAGTATAGGGACAGGGGGCGCAAAGTTAACGCAGTATTTT.

The CDR3 DNA reads as TGCGCCAGCAGCCAAGAGCCGGCGGGGGCCTCCACCGGGGAGCTGTTTTTT. This sequence encodes CASSQEPAGASTGELFF. This rearrangement joins TRBV4-3 to TRBJ2-2; a weak D match, TRBD2 (7 bases). The CDR3 sequence is 17 residues long. CDR1 and CDR2 (germline): LGHNA, YSLEER. The V end lost 0 bases, the J end lost 4 bases, and 15 bases lay between the germline ends.

V and J are TRBV19 and TRBJ1-6, with 8 positions matching TRBD1. Germline lookup yields CDR1 LNHDA and CDR2 SQIVND (reference sequence). V shed 3 bases, J shed 10 bases, and the junction held 8 bases outside the gene matches. The CDR3 runs to 15 residues. CDR3 DNA: TGTGCCAGTAGTATTACCCGGACAGGGACCTCACCCCTCCACTTT. Protein: CASSITRTGTSPLHF.